Presented here are 19 T cell receptor beta chains from one specimen sequenced in a study of blood T cells in healthy people across ages (dated by TCRdb to the mid-2010s). Library preparation used 5' RACE. Sequenced on an Illumina HiSeq 2500. A second PCR of about 6 to 11 cycles was performed with a sample-barcoded 5' primer and a J-beta primer mix. The public reads were reanalyzed by TCRdb: fastp trimming at Q25, MiXCR alignment, in-frame beta chains only. Each entry merges the rows of one CDR3 protein and shows their most common DNA and genes. The sample contains under 1 million distinct CDR3 sequences, approximately 44% of them found a single time. The ten largest clones represent about 19% of the sample. Sequenced material: blood. The receptors originated from a man aged 55 to 70 in good health.

The chain has TRBV4-3 and TRBJ2-6, with D hard to call. Trimming pared 3 bases from V and 2 bases from J, leaving 8 bases between. The CDR3 covers 15 residues. Germline V gene data show CDR1 as LGHNA and CDR2 as YSLEER. The CDR3: CASSHPVTGANVLTF. In DNA form, the CDR3 reads TGCGCCAGCAGCCACCCAGTCACTGGGGCCAACGTCCTGACTTTC.

This chain links TRBV20-1 with TRBJ2-7; 9 nucleotides align to TRBD2. The germline V gene has CDR1 DFQATT and CDR2 SNEGSKA (reference sequence). V shed 6 bases, J shed 2 bases, and the junction held 2 bases outside the gene matches. The CDR3 is made up of 12 amino acids. The CDR3 here is CSAAGGAYEQYF. As DNA, the CDR3 is TGCAGTGCCGCGGGGGGGGCCTACGAGCAGTACTTC.

The chain is built from TRBV6-6 and TRBJ2-3; D may be TRBD2 (6 bases). CDR3 size: 14 residues. Trimming left V 4 bases short and J 2 bases short, with 10 bases between. The germline V gene encodes CDR1 MNHNY and CDR2 SVGAGI (reference sequence). CDR3 DNA sequence: TGTGCCAGCAGTTTCGGGAGTACCACAGATACGCAGTATTTT. Protein sequence: CASSFGSTTDTQYF.

As concerns this clonotype: At one end the junction does not follow the germline gene, possibly because of a read error. V gene TRBV18 combines with J gene TRBJ2-5; 7 bases are shared with TRBD1. This CDR3 is built from 14 residues. Looked up from germline, CDR1 is KGHSH and CDR2 is LQKENI. The CDR3 bases are TGTGCCAGCTCCCTAAACAGGGGCCAAGAGGCCCAGTACTTC. It codes for CASSLNRGQEAQYF.

The V and J genes are TRBV20-1 and TRBJ2-4; 16 bases are a match to TRBD2. The closer fit of TRBJ2-5 to the DNA end suggests the J call may be wrong. The germline gives CDR1 DFQATT, CDR2 SNEGSKA (reference sequence). CDR3 length: 20 residues. In DNA, the CDR3 is TGCAGTGCCCCTAACACGGGACTAGCGGGGGGGGCCGTAGGGAAGCAGACCCAGTACTTC. Its translation is CSAPNTGLAGGAVGKQTQYF.

The chain is built from TRBV11-2 and TRBJ2-1; no definite D call. V lost 5 bases, J lost 7 bases, and 15 bases lay in between. CDR3 length: 14 amino acids. Germline V CDR1 and CDR2: SGHAT, FQNNGV. CDR3 loop: CASSTRRLENEQFF. The CDR3 bases are TGTGCCAGCAGCACACGAAGGTTAGAGAATGAGCAGTTCTTC.

The chain combines TRBV6-5 with TRBJ1-5; 11 nucleotides align to TRBD1. V lost 6 bases, J lost 4 bases, and 8 bases stayed unmatched. The CDR3 extends over 16 amino acids. CDR1 and CDR2 from the germline V gene are MNHEY and SVGAGI. CDR3 residues: CASSPTGTGGNQPQHF. The CDR3 region has the DNA TGTGCCAGCAGCCCGACCGGGACAGGGGGTAATCAGCCCCAGCATTTT.

This clonotype was observed a handful of times. This chain connects TRBV4-3 to TRBJ2-4; no clear D. The CDR3 covers 15 residues. V lost 0 bases to trimming and J lost 3 bases, with 9 bases between them. Germline V CDR1 and CDR2: LGHNA, YSLEER. CDR3 in amino acids: CASSQDIQGKNIQYF. The DNA for the CDR3 is TGCGCCAGCAGCCAAGATATTCAAGGCAAAAACATTCAGTACTTC.

CDR3 sequence: CASSLLAGAPGEQFF. The CDR3 DNA follows: TGCGCCAGCAGCTTACTAGCGGGGGCCCCGGGTGAGCAGTTCTTC. V and J are TRBV5-1 and TRBJ2-1; 11 positions match TRBD2. Germline lookup yields CDR1 SGHRS and CDR2 YFSETQ. With V trimmed by 2 bases and J by 9 bases, 7 bases remained unmatched. This CDR3 has 15 residues.

The chain recombines TRBV27 with TRBJ2-1, with unresolved D. CDR1 MNHEY and CDR2 SMNVEV come from the germline V gene (reference sequence). This CDR3 is 12 amino acids long. With 1 base removed from V and 9 bases from J, the gap between germline ends came to 7 bases. The CDR3 nucleotides are TGTGCCAGCAGTTTATTGTGGGGTGAGCAGTTCTTC. Protein: CASSLLWGEQFF.

This clonotype was recorded at least ten times. This chain links TRBV11-3 with TRBJ2-1; 11 positions match TRBD2. CDR3 length: 16 residues. Per germline, CDR1 SGHNT and CDR2 YENEEA. V was clipped by 5 bases and J by 3 bases; unmatched bases: 6. DNA of the CDR3: TGTGCCAGCAGCAACCCGGGACTAGCGGTCTACAATGAGCAGTTCTTC. Its protein is CASSNPGLAVYNEQFF.

This clonotype was observed a handful of times. The genes are TRBV29-1 and TRBJ1-2; 7 positions agree with TRBD1. J gave up 4 bases and V 4 bases, and 6 bases lay outside the gene matches. Germline loops: CDR1 SQVTM, CDR2 ANQGSEA. The CDR3 is 13 amino acids. The CDR3 DNA follows: TGCAGCGTTGGGCAGGCAGGGGGCTATGGCTACACCTTC. Protein product: CSVGQAGGYGYTF.

This clonotype was detected only a few times. The chain employs TRBV10-3 and TRBJ1-1; the match to TRBD1 covers 8 bases. CDR1 is ENHRY, CDR2 SYGVKD, per germline. The CDR3 loop spans 15 amino acids. J gave up 3 bases and V 4 bases, and 7 bases lay outside the gene matches. The CDR3 DNA reads TGTGCCATCAGTGGGCAGGGGGCGAGTCACACTGAAGCTTTCTTT. It codes for CAISGQGASHTEAFF.

This clonotype turned up a few times. This chain connects TRBV4-3 to TRBJ2-1; D gene unclear. Trimming took 0 bases from V and 1 from J, leaving 10 bases between them. Germline CDR1 LGHNA, CDR2 YSLEER. CDR3 size: 16 residues. The CDR3 loop is CASSQDLWQSYNEQFF. The CDR3 DNA reads TGCGCCAGCAGCCAAGATCTGTGGCAATCCTACAATGAGCAGTTCTTC.

This clonotype was found a few times. The rearrangement links TRBV4-1 to TRBJ1-2; D ambiguous. V lost 0 bases and J 2 bases, leaving 10 bases between the germline ends. The CDR3 has 15 amino acids. From germline, CDR1 is MGHRA and CDR2 YSYEKL. CDR3 coding DNA: TGCGCCAGCAGCCAAGACGTGTGGAGAAACTATGGCTACACCTTC. Its translation is CASSQDVWRNYGYTF.

The chain links TRBV10-3 to TRBJ2-2; the D gene is possibly TRBD1 (6 bases). This CDR3 has 14 residues. V was clipped by 3 bases and J by 6 bases, with 11 bases between them. CDR1 ENHRY and CDR2 SYGVKD come from the germline V gene. The CDR3 is CAISDTTGSGELFF. The DNA for the CDR3 is TGTGCCATCAGTGATACAACAGGGTCCGGGGAGCTGTTTTTT.

This clonotype was counted between two and nine times. The chain is built from TRBV4-3 and TRBJ2-7; D not certain. CDR1 LGHNA and CDR2 YSLEER come from the germline V gene. V was clipped by 1 base and J by 2 bases, with 9 bases between them. CDR3 size: 14 residues. The CDR3 DNA follows: TGCGCCAGCAGCCAAGCCCCGGGCCCCTACGAGCAGTACTTC. Encoded protein: CASSQAPGPYEQYF.

J is TRBJ1-2 and V is TRBV7-9; D not resolved. V lost 5 bases to trimming and J lost 0 bases, with 10 bases between them. From germline, CDR1 is SEHNR and CDR2 FQNEAQ (reference sequence). This CDR3 has 14 residues. DNA for the CDR3: TGTGCCAGCAGCCAGCACAGTTCTAACTATGGCTACACCTTC. As protein: CASSQHSSNYGYTF.

The chain combines TRBV18 with TRBJ2-5, with D tentatively TRBD1 or TRBD2 (5 bases each). This CDR3 is built from 14 residues. Per germline, CDR1 KGHSH and CDR2 LQKENI. Trimming shortened V by 4 bases and J by 11 bases, and 20 bases separated the two germline ends. CDR3 sequence (DNA): TGTGCCAGCTCACATCGGGGCCCACTCAATGAGCAGTACTTC. This encodes CASSHRGPLNEQYF.